This entry lists 17 T cell receptor beta chains sequenced from one sample in a study of shared clonotypes between healthy human individuals. Data came from immunoSEQ multiplex PCR; TCRdb stores just in-frame clones and leaves some out. The repertoire includes some 2.3 million clones, approximately 95% of them detected once, and about 0.39% sits in the top ten. The specimen was naive CD4+ T cells from PBMCs. The subset is: CD45RA+ positively selected. The receptors shown here come from a man aged 18 to 29 in good health. Some clones in this sample may be carry-over from other donors' samples.

The chain uses TRBV5-5 and TRBJ2-1; D is perhaps TRBD1 or TRBD2 (5 bases each). The CDR3 length is 14 residues. CDR1 SGHKS and CDR2 YYEKEE come from the germline V gene (reference sequence). V lost 4 bases and J 6 bases, leaving 14 bases between the germline ends. The CDR3 region has the DNA TGTGCCAGCAGCAGAGGGACGTGGGGCAATGAGCAGTTCTTC. As protein: CASSRGTWGNEQFF.

The table lists this clone with a count of one. This chain links TRBV10-3 with TRBJ2-7, with D possibly being TRBD1 (6 bases). Germline V gives CDR1 ENHRY, CDR2 SYGVKD. This CDR3 has 14 amino acids. V was pared by 6 bases and J by 2 bases, with 14 bases between. This CDR3 is CAIRKDRNTYEQYF. CDR3 coding DNA: TGTGCCATCAGGAAAGACAGGAATACCTACGAGCAGTACTTC.

This rearrangement joins TRBV6-1 to TRBJ2-1; 7 nucleotides align to TRBD2. Trimming took 6 bases from V and 2 from J; bases not matched to a gene: 13. The CDR3 sequence is 17 residues long. Germline CDR1 and CDR2: MNHNS and SASEGT. In DNA form, the CDR3 reads TGTGCCAGCAGCGAATTCCTTCTAGCGGAAACCTACAATGAGCAGTTCTTC. This gives the protein CASSEFLLAETYNEQFF.

This rearrangement joins TRBV7-8 to TRBJ1-2; perhaps TRBD1 as D (5 bases). The CDR3 is made up of 14 amino acids. In germline, CDR1 is SGHVS, CDR2 FQNEAQ. Trimming took off 1 base at V and 5 bases at J, with 11 bases between the two ends. The CDR3: CASSLGAGRYGYTF. The CDR3 DNA follows: TGTGCCAGCAGCTTAGGAGCAGGGCGATATGGCTACACCTTC.

The chain combines TRBV6-6 with TRBJ1-1, with D hard to call. Trimming removed 2 bases from V and 9 bases from J, with 13 bases in between. The CDR3 spans 13 residues. Per germline, CDR1 MNHNY and CDR2 SVGAGI (reference sequence). CDR3 protein: CASSYRAESQAFF. CDR3 in DNA: TGTGCCAGCAGTTACCGCGCAGAGTCGCAAGCTTTCTTT.

V is TRBV29-1 and J is TRBJ2-5; the D is unclear. This CDR3 contains 12 residues. The V gene lost 6 bases and the J gene lost 0 bases, with 8 bases spanning the gap. Germline CDR1 and CDR2: SQVTM and ANQGSEA. The CDR3 sequence is CSVWMYQETQYF. Written as DNA, the CDR3 is TGCAGCGTCTGGATGTACCAAGAGACCCAGTACTTC.

V and J are TRBV2 and TRBJ2-2; D uncertain. This CDR3 has 14 residues. Germline CDR1 is SNHLY and CDR2 is FYNNEI. V was pared by 6 bases and J by 5 bases, with 13 bases between. The CDR3 loop is CASRTLQSTGELFF. In nucleotides, the CDR3 is TGTGCCAGCAGGACCCTCCAGTCTACCGGGGAGCTGTTTTTT.

This rearrangement joins TRBV5-1 to TRBJ2-1; TRBD2 matches at 11 bases. The trim removed 2 bases at V and 9 bases at J, leaving 10 bases unmatched. Looked up from germline, CDR1 is SGHRS and CDR2 is YFSETQ. CDR3 size: 16 residues. CDR3 sequence: CASSFIAGGPLGEQFF. The CDR3 coding sequence is TGCGCCAGCAGCTTTATAGCGGGAGGGCCTCTAGGTGAGCAGTTCTTC.

The rearrangement uses TRBV29-1 and TRBJ2-5; D call uncertain. The J call may be faulty, since TRBJ2-7 better matches the DNA end. This CDR3 contains 12 residues. In germline, CDR1 is SQVTM, CDR2 ANQGSEA. CDR3 in DNA: TGCAGCGTTGCGAGCAGGTCCTACGAGCAGTACTTC. Amino acid sequence: CSVASRSYEQYF.

The chain carries TRBV30 and TRBJ2-1, with a possible D match to TRBD2 (6 bases). Deletions cut 6 bases from V and 7 bases from J, with 22 bases between. Germline CDR1 and CDR2: GTSNPN and SVGIG (reference sequence). There are 15 residues in the CDR3. The chain's CDR3 is CACVRGVAGRNEQFF. The CDR3, as DNA: TGTGCCTGCGTTCGAGGGGTTGCGGGGCGTAATGAGCAGTTCTTC.

The chain carries TRBV4-2 and TRBJ1-1; 9 nucleotides match TRBD1. V dropped 4 bases and J dropped 1; count of bases not matched to a gene: 7. Germline assignment: CDR1 LGHNA and CDR2 YNFKEQ. The CDR3 loop spans 16 amino acids. For the CDR3, the DNA is TGTGCCAGCAGCCGCCAGGACAGGGGAGCGAACACTGAAGCTTTCTTT. It codes for CASSRQDRGANTEAFF.

The rearrangement uses TRBV7-7 and TRBJ2-5, with 11 nucleotides matching TRBD2. V gave up 5 bases and J gave up 1 base; unmatched junction bases: 6. The length of the CDR3 is 16 residues. CDR1 is SSHAT, CDR2 FNYEAQ, per germline (reference sequence). The CDR3 DNA follows: TGTGCCAGCAGCCAAGGGACTAGCGGTCCCCAAGAGACCCAGTACTTC. Amino acid sequence: CASSQGTSGPQETQYF.

The chain has TRBV5-4 and TRBJ1-5; tentatively, D is TRBD1 (5 bases). The germline CDR1 and CDR2 sequences are SGHNT and YYREEE (reference sequence). Between the trimmed V and J ends, which lost 0 bases and 2 bases, there was a span of 9 bases. This CDR3 spans 15 amino acids. The CDR3 here is CASSLAGGGNQPQHF. The CDR3 nucleotides read TGTGCCAGCAGCTTGGCCGGGGGTGGCAATCAGCCCCAGCATTTT.

The rearrangement joins TRBV7-6 to TRBJ2-7; 8 positions agree with TRBD1. The germline CDR1 and CDR2 sequences are SGHVS and FNYEAQ. CDR3 length equals 15 residues. The V segment lost 6 bases and the J segment 1 base; nucleotides outside the gene matches: 8. CDR3 coding DNA: TGTGCCAGCAGGCATCAACGGGACAGGTCCTACGAGCAGTACTTC. Protein product: CASRHQRDRSYEQYF.

Of note for this clone: The junction differs from germline at one of its ends, possibly a read error. This chain uses TRBV30 with TRBJ1-2; 9 bases align to TRBD1. The CDR3 extends over 14 amino acids. Germline assignment: CDR1 GTSNPN and CDR2 SVGIG (reference sequence). The CDR3 DNA reads TGTGCCTGGAGGGACACAGGGGGCTCACTCAAATTCCCCTTC. Translation: CAWRDTGGSLKFPF.

J is TRBJ2-7 and V is TRBV7-2; 8 positions agree with TRBD1. The CDR3 sequence is 17 residues long. V was clipped by 3 bases and J by 0 bases; unmatched bases: 10. Germline-derived CDR1 and CDR2 are SGHTA and FQGNSA. The CDR3 loop is CASSFGPDRAPSYEQYF. CDR3 nucleotides: TGTGCCAGCAGCTTCGGACCGGACAGGGCCCCCTCCTACGAGCAGTACTTC.

The rearrangement links TRBV14 to TRBJ2-7; unclear D gene. Trimming stripped 5 bases from V and 7 bases from J, with 18 bases between. This CDR3 is built from 14 residues. Germline V lookup: CDR1 SGHDN, CDR2 FVKESK. CDR3: CASSYRTNVDEQYF. The CDR3 DNA sequence: TGTGCCAGCAGCTACCGGACCAATGTAGATGAGCAGTACTTC.